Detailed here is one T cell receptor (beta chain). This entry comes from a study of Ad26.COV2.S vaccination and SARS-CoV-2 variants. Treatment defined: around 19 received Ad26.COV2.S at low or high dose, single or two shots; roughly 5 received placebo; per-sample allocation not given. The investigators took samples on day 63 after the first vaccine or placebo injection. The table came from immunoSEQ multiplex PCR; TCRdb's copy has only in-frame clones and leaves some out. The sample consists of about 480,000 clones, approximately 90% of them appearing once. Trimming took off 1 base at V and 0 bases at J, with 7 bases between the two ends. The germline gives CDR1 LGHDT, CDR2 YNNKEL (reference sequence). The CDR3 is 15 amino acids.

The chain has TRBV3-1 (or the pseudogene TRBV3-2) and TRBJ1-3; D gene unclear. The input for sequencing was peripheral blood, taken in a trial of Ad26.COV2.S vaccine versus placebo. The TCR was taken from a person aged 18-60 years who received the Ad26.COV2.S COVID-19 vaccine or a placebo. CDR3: CASSQVVGSGNTIYF. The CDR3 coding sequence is TGTGCCAGCAGCCAAGTTGTCGGCTCTGGAAACACCATATATTTT.